This TCR beta chain was found in a study of metastatic and nonmetastatic thyroid tumors. Study at large: Repertoire comparisons spanned blood and tumor or nodule tissue from malignant and benign thyroid patients.

Original analysis: The distant-metastasis classifier for papillary thyroid cancer was built from CDR3 differences across clinicopathological groups. Using MiXCR, TCRdb reanalyzed the PCR reads. V and J calls and clone size were set by TCRdb, not the authors. The top ten clones hold about 2.4% of a sample with roughly 29,000 clones, around a quarter of them seen once. This clone was picked up many times. Its specificity is unknown. General observations from the study: When malignant thyroid tumors were compared with benign nodules, TCR beta diversity was reportedly significantly higher in the malignant tumors. This held in both blood and tumor samples.

This CDR3 contains 15 residues. The germline V gene encodes CDR1 SGHDN and CDR2 FVKESK. Trimming took off 0 bases at V and 4 bases at J, with 10 bases between the two ends. All patients were untreated before thyroid surgery. V is TRBV14 and J is TRBJ2-1; the D is unclear. The sequencing input was blood. The source is a female donor with papillary thyroid cancer or a benign thyroid nodule (not recorded which). Some clones in this sample may be carry-over from other donors' samples. In DNA form, the CDR3 reads TGTGCCAGCAGCCAAGAATACACTAATTACAATGAGCAGTTCTTC. This translates into CASSQEYTNYNEQFF. Full variable domain (outside the CDR3, taken from reference TRBV14 and TRBJ2-1): EAGVTQFPSHSVIEKGQTVTLRCDPISGHDNLYWYRRVMGKEIKFLLHFVKESKQDESGMPNNRFLAERTGGTYSTLKVQPAELEDSGVYFCASSQEYTNYNEQFFGPGTRLTVL.